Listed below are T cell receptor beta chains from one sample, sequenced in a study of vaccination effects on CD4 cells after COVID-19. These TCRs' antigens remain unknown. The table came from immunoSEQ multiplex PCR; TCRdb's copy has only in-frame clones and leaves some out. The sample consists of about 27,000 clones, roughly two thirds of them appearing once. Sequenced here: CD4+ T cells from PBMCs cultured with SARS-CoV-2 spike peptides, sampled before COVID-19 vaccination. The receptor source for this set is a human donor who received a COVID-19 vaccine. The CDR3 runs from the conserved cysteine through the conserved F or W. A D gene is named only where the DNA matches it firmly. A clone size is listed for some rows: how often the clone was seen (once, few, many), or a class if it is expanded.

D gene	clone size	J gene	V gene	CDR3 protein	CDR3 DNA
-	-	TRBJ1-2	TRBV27	CASSSGQSWGYTF	TGTGCCAGCAGTAGTGGACAGTCGTGGGGCTACACCTTC
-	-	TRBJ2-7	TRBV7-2	CASSENYEQYF	TGTGCCAGCAGCGAGAATTACGAGCAGTACTTC
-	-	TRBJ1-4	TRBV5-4	CASSLGGTNEKLFF	TGTGCCAGCAGCTTGGGTGGAACTAATGAAAAACTGTTTTTT
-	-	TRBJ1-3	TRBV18	CASSTQTVSGNTIYF	TGTGCCAGCTCAACCCAGACAGTCTCTGGAAACACCATATATTTT
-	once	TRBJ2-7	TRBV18	CASSPNEGEQYF	TGTGCCAGCTCACCGAATGAGGGCGAGCAGTACTTC
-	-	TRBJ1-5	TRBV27	CASSSATTTGRIQPQHF	TGTGCCAGCAGTTCTGCCACGACAACAGGGAGAATACAGCCCCAGCATTTT
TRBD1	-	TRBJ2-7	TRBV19	CASSIGTGGVGEQYF	TGTGCCAGTAGTATCGGGACAGGGGGAGTAGGGGAGCAGTACTTC
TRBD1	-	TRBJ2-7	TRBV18	CASSAGTGGIGVNEQYF	TGTGCCAGCTCAGCCGGGACAGGGGGAATCGGTGTGAACGAGCAGTACTTC
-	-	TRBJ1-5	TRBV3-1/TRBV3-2	CASSPGIGSNQPQHF	TGTGCCAGCAGTCCCGGGATCGGGAGCAATCAGCCCCAGCATTTT
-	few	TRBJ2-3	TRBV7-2	CASSAGTPRDTQYF	TGTGCCAGCAGCGCCGGGACACCCCGGGATACGCAGTATTTT
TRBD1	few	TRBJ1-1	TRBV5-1	CASSRDRANAEAFF	TGCGCCAGCAGCAGGGACAGGGCTAACGCTGAAGCTTTCTTT
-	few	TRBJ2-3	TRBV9	CASSVAASGTQYF	TGTGCCAGCAGCGTAGCTGCGAGTGGTACGCAGTATTTT
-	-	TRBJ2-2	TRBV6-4	CASSPTDTGELFF	TGTGCCAGCAGTCCTACGGATACCGGGGAGCTGTTTTTT